The 17 T cell receptor beta chains reported below all come from one sample, sequenced in a study of low-dose radiotherapy and immunotherapy resistance in tumors. This sample's time point: after trial treatment. Treatment meaning: LDRT plus nivolumab, ipilimumab, low-dose cyclophosphamide and aspirin (RACIN trial). Gene-specific TRAV and TRBV primers were used for first-strand cDNA, covering alpha and beta chains. The PCR that amplified TCRs ran for about 20 cycles, relying on a constant-region primer and a V-primer adapter. TCRdb ran MiXCR on the reads and lists one entry per CDR3 protein. The table includes 95,000 to 100,000 distinct CDR3 sequences, around 21% detected once. Here the sequenced sample was PBMCs, taken after low-dose radiotherapy plus immunotherapy. Receptor source: a male donor with prostate cancer.

There are many counts of this clonotype. The chain recombines TRBV4-2 with TRBJ2-1, with D perhaps TRBD2 (5 bases). Trimming took 1 base from V and 12 from J, leaving 13 bases between them. The germline V gene has CDR1 LGHNA and CDR2 YNFKEQ. The length of the CDR3 is 13 residues. The CDR3 region has the DNA TGTGCCAGCAGCCAAGGTTCGGGGATAATGCAGTTCTTC. This gives the protein CASSQGSGIMQFF.

This clonotype has a handful of counts. This chain uses TRBV3-1 with TRBJ2-1; 15 bases line up with TRBD2. V dropped 4 bases and J dropped 2; count of bases not matched to a gene: 3. The CDR3 is 17 residues long. Looked up from germline, CDR1 is LGHDT and CDR2 is YNNKEL (reference sequence). This CDR3 is CASSRGLAGGPYNEQFF. The CDR3 nucleotides read TGTGCCAGCAGCCGCGGACTAGCGGGAGGGCCCTACAATGAGCAGTTCTTC.

This clonotype was picked up many times. The gene calls are TRBV6-1 and TRBJ2-4; possible D gene TRBD1, 5 bases. Germline CDR1 is MNHNS and CDR2 is SASEGT. The germline V and J ends were trimmed by 4 bases and 0 bases, with 19 bases remaining between them. The CDR3 spans 18 residues. CDR3 region: CASSVPHDSALAKNIQYF. CDR3 coding DNA: TGTGCCAGCAGTGTTCCCCATGACAGCGCCCTAGCCAAAAACATTCAGTACTTC.

In this sample, this clonotype turned up many times. The gene calls are TRBV7-9 and TRBJ1-1; D is possibly TRBD1 (6 bases). The CDR3 covers 14 residues. Trimming pared 4 bases from V and 9 bases from J, leaving 18 bases between. CDR1 SEHNR and CDR2 FQNEAQ come from the germline V gene (reference sequence). The CDR3 loop reads CASSYAEGGEKAFF. As DNA, the CDR3 is TGTGCCAGCAGCTACGCTGAAGGGGGGGAGAAAGCTTTCTTT.

There are a few counts of this clonotype. The chain recombines TRBV28 with TRBJ1-1, with D unresolved. Germline V gives CDR1 MDHEN, CDR2 SYDVKM. The CDR3 runs to 13 residues. Trimming took 10 bases from V and 0 from J, leaving 12 bases between them. DNA of the CDR3: TGTGCCACCCACCCCGCCCTGAACACTGAAGCTTTCTTT. It encodes CATHPALNTEAFF.

The sample holds many counts of this clonotype. This chain joins TRBV7-6 and TRBJ2-5, with 10 bases that match TRBD2. The V gene end was trimmed by 4 bases and the J gene end by 5 bases; junction bases not matched to a gene: 7. CDR1 is SGHVS and CDR2 is FNYEAQ in the germline V gene. The CDR3 length is 15 residues. DNA for the CDR3: TGTGCCAGCAGCTCAGGCCTAGCGGGGGCGGAGACCCAGTACTTC. Protein: CASSSGLAGAETQYF.

This clonotype has more than one count but fewer than ten. This chain links TRBV5-5 with TRBJ2-3; D may match TRBD1 or TRBD2 (6 bases each). V lost 2 bases to trimming and J lost 5 bases, with 18 bases between them. From germline, CDR1 is SGHKS and CDR2 YYEKEE (reference sequence). The CDR3 is 16 residues long. In nucleotides, the CDR3 is TGTGCCAGCAGCTTTAGCCCCGGGGGCAATGAAGATACGCAGTATTTT. Amino acid sequence: CASSFSPGGNEDTQYF.

This rearrangement joins TRBV1 to TRBJ2-7. TRBV1 is a known pseudogene. The CDR3 has 13 amino acids. The CDR3 region is CASSQDLSSEQYF. CDR3 coding DNA: TGCGCCAGCAGCCAAGATCTTAGTAGCGAGCAGTACTTC.

This clonotype was counted many times. The rearrangement uses TRBV7-3 and TRBJ2-3; 8 bases are a match to TRBD2. The germline CDR1 and CDR2 sequences are SGHTA and FQGTGA. Trimming at V came to 5 bases and at J to 7 bases, leaving 5 bases not matched to a gene. CDR3 length: 13 amino acids. CDR3 sequence reads: CASSPRGGYTQYF. The CDR3 DNA follows: TGTGCCAGCAGCCCCCGGGGGGGATATACGCAGTATTTT. Complete variable domain (other parts from reference TRBV7-3 and TRBJ2-3): GAGVSQTPSNKVTEKGKYVELRCDPISGHTALYWYRQSLGQGPEFLIYFQGTGAADDSGLPNDRFFAVRPEGSVSTLKIQRTERGDSAVYLCASSPRGGYTQYFGPGTRLTVL.

This clonotype was detected many times. The chain uses TRBV5-1 and TRBJ1-1; TRBD1 matches at 7 bases. CDR1 is SGHRS and CDR2 is YFSETQ in the germline V gene. V lost 6 bases and J lost 4; bases outside the gene matches: 6. The CDR3 has 13 residues. CDR3 in DNA: TGCGCCAGCACATCCGACAGGGCCACTGAAGCTTTCTTT. Protein: CASTSDRATEAFF.

This clonotype has at least ten counts. The rearrangement links TRBV6-2 or TRBV6-3 to TRBJ2-7; 8 bases are shared with TRBD1. J was trimmed by 2 bases and V by 11 bases; bases with no gene match: 5. Germline values: CDR1 MNHEY, CDR2 SVGEGT. CDR3 length: 12 amino acids. This CDR3 is CAGRQGTYEQYF. The CDR3 coding sequence is TGTGCCGGACGACAGGGGACCTACGAGCAGTACTTC.

The V call is TRBV4-1, the J call TRBJ2-7, with D hard to call. CDR3 length: 13 residues. V lost 4 bases and J lost 3, with 10 bases in between. The germline V gene has CDR1 MGHRA and CDR2 YSYEKL. The CDR3 spells CASSPTPSYEQYF. As DNA, the CDR3 is TGCGCCAGCAGCCCGACCCCGAGCTACGAGCAGTACTTC.

This chain connects TRBV7-2 to TRBJ1-1, with D uncertain. V was clipped by 6 bases and J by 0 bases, with 14 bases between them. The CDR3 spans 15 residues. The germline V gene has CDR1 SGHTA and CDR2 FQGNSA. The CDR3 protein is CASSPQTVMNTEAFF. The DNA for the CDR3 is TGTGCCAGCAGTCCTCAAACGGTGATGAACACTGAAGCTTTCTTT. The variable domain in full, completed from reference TRBV7-2 and TRBJ1-1, reads GAGVSQSPSNKVTEKGKDVELRCDPISGHTALYWYRQSLGQGLEFLIYFQGNSAPDKSGLPSDRFSAERTGGSVSTLTIQRTQQEDSAVYLCASSPQTVMNTEAFFGQGTRLTVV.

This clonotype was observed a handful of times. The V call is TRBV5-6, the J call TRBJ1-4; 7 nucleotides line up with TRBD1. This CDR3 contains 14 residues. The J segment lost 7 bases and the V segment lost 1 base, leaving 4 bases of the junction unmatched. Germline V gene sequence: CDR1 SGHDT, CDR2 YYEEEE. The CDR3 DNA sequence: TGTGCCAGCAGCTTGCTGCAGGGGGTTGAAAAACTGTTTTTT. This encodes CASSLLQGVEKLFF.

This rearrangement joins TRBV6-5 to TRBJ1-3, with D uncertain. Looked up from germline, CDR1 is MNHEY and CDR2 is SVGAGI. V was shortened by 6 bases and J by 0 bases, with 15 bases between the two germline ends. The CDR3 covers 16 residues. CDR3 in amino acids: CASSRPGGSSGNTIYF. CDR3 DNA sequence: TGTGCCAGCAGCAGACCGGGAGGCTCCTCTGGAAACACCATATATTTT.

This clonotype showed up many times. The chain joins TRBV13 to TRBJ2-7; 9 bases agree with TRBD1. This CDR3 has 15 amino acids. CDR1 and CDR2 from the germline V gene are PRHDT and FYEKMQ (reference sequence). V dropped 3 bases and J dropped 3; count of bases not matched to a gene: 6. CDR3 DNA sequence: TGTGCCAGCAGCTTCTCATCGGGACAGGGCTACGAGCAGTACTTC. Its protein product is CASSFSSGQGYEQYF.

The chain is built from TRBV20-1 and TRBJ2-3; D unresolved. Trimming cost V 3 bases and J 0 bases, with 10 bases left between them. Germline V lookup: CDR1 DFQATT, CDR2 SNEGSKA (reference sequence). CDR3 length: 14 residues. The CDR3 DNA follows: TGCAGTGCTAGCGTCTTCGCAAGCACAGATACGCAGTATTTT. Translation: CSASVFASTDTQYF.